These T cell receptor beta chains were read from a single sample in a study of beta chain features in type 1 diabetes. Measured with immunoSEQ multiplex PCR; TCRdb has only the in-frame clones, and not every one. The data show roughly 610,000 clones, with roughly 16% seen just once and approximately 0.093% held by the top ten. Material: naive CD4+ T cells from blood. These receptors came from a man between 18 and 29 years old in good health. The CDR3 runs from the conserved cysteine through the conserved F or W. A D gene is named only where the DNA matches it firmly. Rows may omit the clone size; those that give it use once, few, many or a size class.

v_gene	abundance	j_gene	d_gene	CDR3aa	CDR3nt
TRBV7-6	few	TRBJ1-3	TRBD1	CASRATGVGHGNTIYF	TGTGCCAGCAGGGCGACAGGGGTGGGTCATGGAAACACCATATATTTT
TRBV25-1	NA	TRBJ1-1	NA	CASTGNTEAFF	TGTGCCAGCACCGGGAACACTGAAGCTTTCTTT
TRBV19	NA	TRBJ1-6	NA	CASSMVVKSSPLHF	TGTGCCAGTAGTATGGTCGTGAAATCTTCACCCCTCCACTTT
TRBV4-3	few	TRBJ2-3	NA	CASSQIGGNTDTQYF	TGCGCCAGCAGCCAAATAGGGGGGAACACAGATACGCAGTATTTT
TRBV5-1	NA	TRBJ1-2	NA	CASRPSQGGGYTF	TGCGCCAGCAGGCCGAGCCAGGGTGGTGGCTACACCTTC
TRBV29-1	NA	TRBJ2-5	NA	CSVDGGRGLETQYF	TGCAGCGTTGATGGGGGGCGCGGATTAGAGACCCAGTACTTC
TRBV11-1	NA	TRBJ1-1	NA	CASSPRTNTEAFF	TGTGCCAGCAGCCCCAGAACGAACACTGAAGCTTTCTTT
TRBV14	few	TRBJ2-5	NA	CASSYRETQYF	TGTGCCAGCAGCTATAGGGAGACCCAGTACTTC
TRBV5-1	NA	TRBJ2-3	TRBD2	CASSSGRAGARDTQYF	TGCGCCAGCAGCTCCGGCCGAGCGGGGGCCCGAGATACGCAGTATTTT
TRBV4-3	few	TRBJ2-4	NA	CASSRAHSGNIQYF	TGCGCCAGCAGCCGAGCACACTCGGGAAACATTCAGTACTTC
TRBV11-2	few	TRBJ2-2	NA	CASSPPSRSTGELFF	TGTGCCAGCAGTCCTCCCAGCCGATCCACCGGGGAGCTGTTTTTT
TRBV7-2	NA	TRBJ2-1	NA	CASSPHPGSSYNEQFF	TGTGCCAGCAGCCCCCATCCGGGCTCCTCCTACAATGAGCAGTTCTTC
TRBV2	NA	TRBJ2-1	NA	CASSEAGMPNPEQFF	TGTGCCAGCAGTGAAGCGGGCATGCCGAATCCTGAGCAGTTCTTC
TRBV7-2	few	TRBJ2-2	TRBD1	CASSWTGTNTGELFF	TGTGCCAGCAGCTGGACAGGGACGAACACCGGGGAGCTGTTTTTT
TRBV29-1	few	TRBJ2-1	NA	CSVRAISYNEQFF	TGCAGCGTCCGGGCGATCTCCTACAATGAGCAGTTCTTC
TRBV28	few	TRBJ1-5	NA	CASSLGQGSSQPQHF	TGTGCCAGCAGTTTAGGGCAGGGGAGTAGTCAGCCCCAGCATTTT
TRBV10-3	NA	TRBJ2-3	NA	CAISESRLISTDTQYF	TGTGCCATCAGTGAGTCTAGACTAATAAGCACAGATACGCAGTATTTT
TRBV28	NA	TRBJ2-7	TRBD1	CASRPLGTGSHEQYF	TGTGCCAGCAGGCCCCTCGGGACAGGGTCCCACGAGCAGTACTTC
TRBV18	NA	TRBJ2-7	NA	CASSPLALNEQYF	TGTGCCAGCTCACCACTGGCCCTGAACGAGCAGTACTTC
TRBV11-1	few	TRBJ1-1	NA	CASSWGHGNTEAFF	TGTGCCAGCAGCTGGGGCCATGGGAACACTGAAGCTTTCTTT
TRBV29-1	few	TRBJ1-2	TRBD1	CSADPILGQATYGYTF	TGCAGCGCCGATCCGATCCTAGGACAGGCAACTTATGGCTACACCTTC
TRBV9	NA	TRBJ1-2	TRBD1	CASSLGQEGGYTF	TGTGCCAGCAGCTTGGGACAGGAAGGCGGCTACACCTTC
TRBV2	NA	TRBJ1-5	TRBD1	CASRNLGQGFGQPQHF	TGTGCCAGCAGGAATTTGGGACAGGGCTTTGGCCAGCCCCAGCATTTT
TRBV9	few	TRBJ2-1	TRBD2	CASSPPGGGSYNEQFF	TGTGCCAGCAGCCCCCCGGGCGGGGGGTCCTACAATGAGCAGTTCTTC
TRBV11-2	few	TRBJ1-5	TRBD1	CASSPGQAVSNQPQHF	TGTGCCAGCAGCCCGGGACAGGCCGTTAGCAATCAGCCCCAGCATTTT
TRBV9	few	TRBJ2-5	NA	CASSVGLGSETQYF	TGTGCCAGCAGCGTAGGCCTGGGTAGCGAGACCCAGTACTTC
TRBV7-9	NA	TRBJ1-6	NA	CASSRDSRNNSPLHF	TGTGCCAGCAGCAGAGACAGCCGCAATAATTCACCCCTCCACTTT
TRBV15	few	TRBJ2-1	TRBD2	CATSMRTSVYNEQFF	TGTGCCACCAGCATGCGGACTAGCGTGTACAATGAGCAGTTCTTC
TRBV28	NA	TRBJ2-5	TRBD2	CASSSRLAGGETQYF	TGTGCCAGCAGTTCAAGACTAGCGGGGGGAGAGACCCAGTACTTC
TRBV18	NA	TRBJ1-2	TRBD1	CASSPAGTDYGYTF	TGTGCCAGCTCACCTGCCGGGACAGATTATGGCTACACCTTC
TRBV7-9	few	TRBJ1-2	TRBD1	CASSPLGTALGYYGYTF	TGTGCCAGCAGCCCCCTTGGGACAGCCCTAGGGTACTATGGCTACACCTTC
TRBV4-3	NA	TRBJ1-5	TRBD1	CASSPDYRDRVQPQHF	TGCGCCAGCAGCCCCGACTACCGGGACAGGGTTCAGCCCCAGCATTTT
TRBV7-9	NA	TRBJ2-3	NA	CASRGRGRGHTQYF	TGTGCCAGCAGAGGCCGGGGGCGAGGTCATACGCAGTATTTT
TRBV9	few	TRBJ1-6	NA	CASSVGGSGGSPLHF	TGTGCCAGCAGCGTAGGAGGTTCAGGCGGTTCACCCCTCCACTTT
TRBV18	few	TRBJ2-4	TRBD1	CASSPLGQTIAKNIQYF	TGTGCCAGCTCACCACTGGGACAGACAATAGCCAAAAACATTCAGTACTTC
TRBV12-5	NA	TRBJ2-3	NA	CACQNGGDSTDTQYF	TGTGCTTGCCAGAATGGGGGAGACAGCACAGATACGCAGTATTTT
TRBV4-2	few	TRBJ2-6	NA	CASSQDPGRSGANVLTF	TGTGCCAGCAGCCAAGATCCAGGAAGATCTGGGGCCAACGTCCTGACTTTC
TRBV5-4	NA	TRBJ2-5	NA	CASSQLLRDTLETQYF	TGTGCCAGCAGCCAATTACTCCGGGACACCTTGGAGACCCAGTACTTC
TRBV7-8	once	TRBJ2-3	NA	CASSHYPLLGDGTDTQYF	TGTGCCAGCAGCCACTACCCCCTTCTAGGGGATGGCACAGATACGCAGTATTTT
TRBV11-1	few	TRBJ2-1	TRBD2	CASSLLGLAGAYNEQFF	TGTGCCAGCAGCTTGCTAGGCCTAGCGGGGGCCTACAATGAGCAGTTCTTC
TRBV7-2	few	TRBJ2-7	TRBD2	CASSPPGLVSYEQYF	TGTGCCAGCAGCCCTCCGGGACTAGTGTCCTACGAGCAGTACTTC
TRBV7-2	NA	TRBJ2-4	TRBD2	CASSPGGGRKNIQYF	TGTGCCAGCAGCCCGGGGGGTGGGCGGAAAAACATTCAGTACTTC
TRBV7-9	many	TRBJ1-5	NA	CASSLVGVDQPQHF	TGTGCCAGCAGCTTAGTTGGGGTCGATCAGCCCCAGCATTTT
TRBV9	NA	TRBJ2-6	TRBD1	CAILDRKYSGANVLTF	TGTGCCATCCTGGACAGGAAATACTCTGGGGCCAACGTCCTGACTTTC
TRBV7-2	NA	TRBJ1-2	NA	CASSSRGPGDQYGYTF	TGTGCCAGCAGCTCTCGCGGGCCAGGGGACCAGTATGGCTACACCTTC
TRBV9	NA	TRBJ2-2	NA	CASSVGTRDGALFF	TGTGCCAGCAGCGTAGGAACCAGGGACGGTGCGCTGTTTTTT
TRBV10-3	few	TRBJ1-4	NA	CAISESRATNEKLFF	TGTGCCATCAGTGAGTCGCGCGCGACTAATGAAAAACTGTTTTTT
TRBV2	few	TRBJ1-5	NA	CASSERHLNQPQHF	TGTGCCAGCAGTGAGAGGCACCTCAATCAGCCCCAGCATTTT
TRBV30	few	TRBJ1-5	NA	CAWRLNSNQPQHF	TGTGCCTGGCGGCTGAATAGCAATCAGCCCCAGCATTTT
TRBV18	NA	TRBJ2-7	NA	CASSTIASSYEQYF	TGTGCCAGCTCAACTATAGCCAGCTCCTACGAGCAGTACTTC
TRBV9	NA	TRBJ2-3	TRBD2	CASSEGSGGAPDTQYF	TGTGCCAGCAGTGAGGGCAGCGGGGGGGCCCCAGATACGCAGTATTTT
TRBV15	NA	TRBJ2-5	TRBD2	CATSRDIGTGTSADQETQYF	TGTGCCACCAGCAGAGATATAGGGACCGGGACTAGCGCCGACCAAGAGACCCAGTACTTC
TRBV7-3	NA	TRBJ2-5	TRBD2	CASRPGTSGYQETQYF	TGTGCCAGCAGACCCGGGACTAGCGGATACCAAGAGACCCAGTACTTC
TRBV15	NA	TRBJ2-5	TRBD2	CATSRDGRQETQYF	TGTGCCACCAGCAGAGACGGGAGGCAAGAGACCCAGTACTTC
TRBV5-4	few	TRBJ2-7	NA	CASSQEQVHHEQYF	TGTGCCAGCAGCCAGGAACAGGTCCACCACGAGCAGTACTTC
TRBV21-1	NA	TRBJ2-5	NA	CASSRNVPFRGLETQYF	TGTGCCAGCAGCAGAAACGTTCCGTTTAGAGGGCTGGAGACCCAGTACTTC
TRBV5-1	NA	TRBJ2-7	NA	CASNRYGREIYEQYF	TGCGCCAGCAACCGGTACGGCAGGGAGATCTACGAGCAGTACTTC
TRBV5-4	few	TRBJ1-1	NA	CASSSPGTEAFF	TGTGCCAGCAGCTCCCCGGGCACTGAAGCTTTCTTT
TRBV4-3	NA	TRBJ2-1	NA	CASSQEERGWGLYNEQFF	TGCGCCAGCAGCCAAGAGGAGAGGGGCTGGGGGTTATACAATGAGCAGTTCTTC